Described below is a single TCR beta chain sequence and its context. The antigen is not known. Primers included in the PCR were 60 Vbeta and 13 Jbeta primers. The assay was immunoSEQ multiplex PCR, and TCRdb's table has in-frame clones only and misses some. The sample lists about 260,000 clones, roughly four fifths occurring once. This sample is part of a study of cytomegalovirus exposure and HLA in healthy donors. Study summary: An earlier analysis found 110 million or so unique TCR beta sequences from approximately 200 million T cells. Findings and limits, study-wide: HLA restriction was apparent for most CMV-associated TCR beta chains in a later analysis.

Germline V gene lookup returns CDR1 PRHDT and CDR2 FYEKMQ (reference sequence). The CDR3 runs to 14 residues. The ends lost 4 bases at V and 6 bases at J; junction bases unmatched: 4. The sequence came from a woman in her thirties or forties in good health and CMV-seropositive. This chain uses TRBV13 with TRBJ1-4; 8 nucleotides align to TRBD1. Sequencing was done on a sample of PBMCs. The CDR3 spells CASSSRQGYEKLFF. CDR3 DNA sequence: TGTGCCAGCAGCTCTAGACAGGGGTATGAAAAACTGTTTTTT.